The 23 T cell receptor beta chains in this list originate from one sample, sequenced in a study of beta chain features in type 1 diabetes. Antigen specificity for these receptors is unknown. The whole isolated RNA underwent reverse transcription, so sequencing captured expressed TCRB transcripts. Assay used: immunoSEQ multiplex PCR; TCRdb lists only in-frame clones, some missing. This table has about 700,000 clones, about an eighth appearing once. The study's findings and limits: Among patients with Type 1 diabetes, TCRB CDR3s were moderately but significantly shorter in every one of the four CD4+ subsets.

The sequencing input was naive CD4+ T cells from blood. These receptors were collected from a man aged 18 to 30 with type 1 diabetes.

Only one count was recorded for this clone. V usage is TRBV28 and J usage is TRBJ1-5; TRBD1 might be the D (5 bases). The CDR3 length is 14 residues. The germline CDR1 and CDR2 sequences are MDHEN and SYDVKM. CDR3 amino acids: CANQGAGDNQPQHF. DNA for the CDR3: TGTGCGAATCAGGGCGCGGGGGACAATCAGCCCCAGCATTTT.

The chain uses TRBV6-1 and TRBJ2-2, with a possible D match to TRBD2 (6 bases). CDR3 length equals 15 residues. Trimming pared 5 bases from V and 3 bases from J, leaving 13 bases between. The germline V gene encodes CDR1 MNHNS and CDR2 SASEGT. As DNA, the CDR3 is TGTGCCAGCAGTTTTCAGGGAGGTTACACCGGGGAGCTGTTTTTT. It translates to CASSFQGGYTGELFF.

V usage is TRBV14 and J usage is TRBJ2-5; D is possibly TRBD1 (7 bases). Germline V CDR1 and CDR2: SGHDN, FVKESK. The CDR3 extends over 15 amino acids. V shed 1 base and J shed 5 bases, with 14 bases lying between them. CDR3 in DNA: TGTGCCAGCAGCCAAGTGCAGGGGGGCCGGGAGACCCAGTACTTC. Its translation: CASSQVQGGRETQYF.

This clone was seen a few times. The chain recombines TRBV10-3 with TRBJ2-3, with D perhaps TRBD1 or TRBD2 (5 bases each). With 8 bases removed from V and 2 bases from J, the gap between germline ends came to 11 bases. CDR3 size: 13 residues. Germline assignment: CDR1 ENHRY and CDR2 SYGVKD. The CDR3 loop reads CAILRGDTDTQYF. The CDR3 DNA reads TGTGCCATCCTTAGAGGGGACACAGATACGCAGTATTTT.

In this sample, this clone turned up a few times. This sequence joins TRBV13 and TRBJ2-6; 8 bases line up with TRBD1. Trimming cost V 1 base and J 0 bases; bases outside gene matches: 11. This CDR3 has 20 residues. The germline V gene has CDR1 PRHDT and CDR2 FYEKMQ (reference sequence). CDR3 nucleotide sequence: TGTGCCAGCAGCTTAGAAGTCTCGGGACAGGCGTTCTCTGGGGCCAACGTCCTGACTTTC. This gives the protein CASSLEVSGQAFSGANVLTF.

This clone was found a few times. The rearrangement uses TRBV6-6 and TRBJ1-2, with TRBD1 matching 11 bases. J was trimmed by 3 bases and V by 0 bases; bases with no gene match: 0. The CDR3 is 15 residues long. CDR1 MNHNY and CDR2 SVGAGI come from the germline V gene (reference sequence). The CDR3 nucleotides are TGTGCCAGCAGTTACTCGGACAGGGGGCACTATGGCTACACCTTC. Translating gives CASSYSDRGHYGYTF.

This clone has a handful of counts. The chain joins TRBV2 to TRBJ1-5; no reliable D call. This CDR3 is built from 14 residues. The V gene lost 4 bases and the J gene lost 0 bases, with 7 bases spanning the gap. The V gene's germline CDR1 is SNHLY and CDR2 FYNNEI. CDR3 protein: CASSVQDSNQPQHF. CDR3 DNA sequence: TGTGCCAGCAGTGTGCAGGATAGCAATCAGCCCCAGCATTTT.

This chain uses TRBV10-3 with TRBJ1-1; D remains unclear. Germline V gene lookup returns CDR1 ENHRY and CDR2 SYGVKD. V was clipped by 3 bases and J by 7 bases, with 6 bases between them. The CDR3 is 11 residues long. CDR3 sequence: CAISENDEAFF. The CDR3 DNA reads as TGTGCCATCAGTGAAAACGATGAAGCTTTCTTT.

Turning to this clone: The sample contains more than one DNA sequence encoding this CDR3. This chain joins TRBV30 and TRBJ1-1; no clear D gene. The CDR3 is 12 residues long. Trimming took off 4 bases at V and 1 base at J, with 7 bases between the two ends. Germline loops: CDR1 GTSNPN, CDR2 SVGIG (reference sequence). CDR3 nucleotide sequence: TGTGCCTGGATAAGAGGGAACACTGAAGCTTTCTTT. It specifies CAWIRGNTEAFF. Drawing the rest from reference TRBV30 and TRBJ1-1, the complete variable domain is SQTIHQWPATLVQPVGSPLSLECTVEGTSNPNLYWYRQAAGRGLQLLFYSVGIGQISSEVPQNLSASRPQDRQFILSSKKLLLSDSGFYLCAWIRGNTEAFFGQGTRLTVV.

CDR3 in DNA: TGTGCCAGCGCTCTCCGAGACAGAGAGACCCAGTACTTC. Protein sequence: CASALRDRETQYF. The gene calls are TRBV6-6 and TRBJ2-5, with a possible D match to TRBD1 (5 bases). The V gene lost 8 bases and the J gene lost 4 bases, with 14 bases spanning the gap. CDR1 is MNHNY, CDR2 SVGAGI, per germline (reference sequence). This CDR3 has 13 amino acids.

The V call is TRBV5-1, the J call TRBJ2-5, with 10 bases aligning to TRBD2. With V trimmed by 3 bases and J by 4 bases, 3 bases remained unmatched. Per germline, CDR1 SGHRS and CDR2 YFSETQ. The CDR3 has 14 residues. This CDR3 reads CASSSSGGLETQYF. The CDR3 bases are TGCGCCAGCAGCTCTAGCGGGGGTCTAGAGACCCAGTACTTC.

CDR3 sequence: CASSEWAGTGGQDTQYF. The CDR3 bases are TGTGCCAGCAGTGAATGGGCCGGGACAGGGGGCCAAGATACGCAGTATTTT. The rearrangement uses TRBV25-1 and TRBJ2-3, with TRBD1 identical over 12 bases. V lost 1 base to trimming and J lost 5 bases; unmatched junction nucleotides: 7. The CDR3 covers 17 residues. Germline V lookup: CDR1 MGHDK, CDR2 SYGVNS. The variable domain in full, completed from reference TRBV25-1 and TRBJ2-3, reads EADIYQTPRYLVIGTGKKITLECSQTMGHDKMYWYQQDPGMELHLIHYSYGVNSTEKGDLSSESTVSRIRTEHFPLTLESARPSHTSQYLCASSEWAGTGGQDTQYFGPGTRLTVL.

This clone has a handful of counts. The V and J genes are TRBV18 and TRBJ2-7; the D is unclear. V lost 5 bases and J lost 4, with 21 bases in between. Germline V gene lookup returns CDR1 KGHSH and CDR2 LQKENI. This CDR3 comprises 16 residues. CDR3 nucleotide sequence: TGTGCCAGCTCAACCAAGGAAACAGAAAGGGCGTACGAGCAGTACTTC. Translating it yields CASSTKETERAYEQYF.

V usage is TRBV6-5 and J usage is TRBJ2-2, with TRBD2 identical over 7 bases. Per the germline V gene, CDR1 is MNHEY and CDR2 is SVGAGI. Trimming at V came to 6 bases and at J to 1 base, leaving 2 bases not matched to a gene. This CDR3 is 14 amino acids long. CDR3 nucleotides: TGTGCCAGCAGGGAGCGGGGGAACACCGGGGAGCTGTTTTTT. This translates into CASRERGNTGELFF.

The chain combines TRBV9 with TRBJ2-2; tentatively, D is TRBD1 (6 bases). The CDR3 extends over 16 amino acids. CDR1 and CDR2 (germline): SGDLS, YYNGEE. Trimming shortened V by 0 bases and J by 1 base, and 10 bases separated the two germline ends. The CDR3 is CASSVVARGNTGELFF. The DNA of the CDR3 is TGTGCCAGCAGCGTAGTGGCCAGGGGGAACACCGGGGAGCTGTTTTTT.

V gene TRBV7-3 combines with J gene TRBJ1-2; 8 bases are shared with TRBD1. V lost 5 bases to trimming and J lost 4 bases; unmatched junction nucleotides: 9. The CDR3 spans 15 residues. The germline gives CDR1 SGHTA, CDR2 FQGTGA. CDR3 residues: CASSPDRGSFYGYTF. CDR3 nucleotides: TGTGCCAGCAGCCCCGACAGGGGTTCTTTCTATGGCTACACCTTC.

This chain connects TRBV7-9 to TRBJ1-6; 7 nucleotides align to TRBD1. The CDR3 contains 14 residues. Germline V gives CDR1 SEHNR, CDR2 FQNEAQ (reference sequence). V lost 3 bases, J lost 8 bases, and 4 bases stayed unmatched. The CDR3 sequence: CASSFPGQHSPLHF. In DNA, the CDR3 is TGTGCCAGCAGCTTCCCGGGACAGCATTCACCCCTCCACTTT.

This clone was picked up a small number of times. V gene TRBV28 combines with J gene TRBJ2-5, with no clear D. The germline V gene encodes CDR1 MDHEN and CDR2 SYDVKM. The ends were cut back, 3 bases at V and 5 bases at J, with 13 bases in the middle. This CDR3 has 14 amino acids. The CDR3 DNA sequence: TGTGCCAGCAGTTTTGTCGCCACGGGCGAGACCCAGTACTTC. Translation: CASSFVATGETQYF. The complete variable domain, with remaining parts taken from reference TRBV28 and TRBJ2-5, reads DVKVTQSSRYLVKRTGEKVFLECVQDMDHENMFWYRQDPGLGLRLIYFSYDVKMKEKGDIPEGYSVSREKKERFSLILESASTNQTSMYLCASSFVATGETQYFGPGTRLLVL.

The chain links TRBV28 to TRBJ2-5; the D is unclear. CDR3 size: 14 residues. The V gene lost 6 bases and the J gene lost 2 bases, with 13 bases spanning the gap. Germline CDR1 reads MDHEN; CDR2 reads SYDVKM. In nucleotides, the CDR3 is TGTGCCAGCAGCGAAGGGCCGGCTCAAGAGACCCAGTACTTC. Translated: CASSEGPAQETQYF. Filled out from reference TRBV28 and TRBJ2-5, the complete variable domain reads DVKVTQSSRYLVKRTGEKVFLECVQDMDHENMFWYRQDPGLGLRLIYFSYDVKMKEKGDIPEGYSVSREKKERFSLILESASTNQTSMYLCASSEGPAQETQYFGPGTRLLVL.

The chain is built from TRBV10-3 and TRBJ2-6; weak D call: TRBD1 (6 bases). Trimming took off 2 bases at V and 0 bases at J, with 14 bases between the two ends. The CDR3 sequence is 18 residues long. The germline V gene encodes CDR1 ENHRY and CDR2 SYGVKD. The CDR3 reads CAISEQSGGRSGANVLTF. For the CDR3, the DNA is TGTGCCATCAGTGAGCAGTCTGGGGGCCGCTCTGGGGCCAACGTCCTGACTTTC.

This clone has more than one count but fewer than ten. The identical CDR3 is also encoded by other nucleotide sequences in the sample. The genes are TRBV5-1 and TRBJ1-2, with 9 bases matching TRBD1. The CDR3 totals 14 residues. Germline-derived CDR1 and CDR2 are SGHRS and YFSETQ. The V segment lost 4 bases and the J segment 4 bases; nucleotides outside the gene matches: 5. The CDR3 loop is CASSLGQGSYGYTF. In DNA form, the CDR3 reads TGCGCCAGCAGCCTAGGACAGGGGAGCTATGGCTACACCTTC. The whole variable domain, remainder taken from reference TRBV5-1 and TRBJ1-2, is KAGVTQTPRYLIKTRGQQVTLSCSPISGHRSVSWYQQTPGQGLQFLFEYFSETQRNKGNFPGRFSGRQFSNSRSEMNVSTLELGDSALYLCASSLGQGSYGYTFGSGTRLTVV.

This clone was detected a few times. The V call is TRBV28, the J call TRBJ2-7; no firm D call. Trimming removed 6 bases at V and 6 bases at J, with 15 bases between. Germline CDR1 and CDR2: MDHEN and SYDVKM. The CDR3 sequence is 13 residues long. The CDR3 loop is CASSLADLREQYF. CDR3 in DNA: TGTGCCAGCAGCCTCGCAGACCTCCGCGAGCAGTACTTC.

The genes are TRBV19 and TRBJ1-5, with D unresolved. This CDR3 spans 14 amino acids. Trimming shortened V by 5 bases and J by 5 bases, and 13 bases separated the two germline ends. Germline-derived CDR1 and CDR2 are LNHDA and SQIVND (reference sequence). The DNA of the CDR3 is TGTGCCAGTAGTGAGCTCCAGCCTCATCAGCCCCAGCATTTT. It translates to CASSELQPHQPQHF.